The rows below give T cell receptor beta chains drawn from one sample of a study of cytomegalovirus exposure and HLA in healthy donors. Here immunoSEQ multiplex PCR was the method, and the copy in TCRdb shows in-frame clones only, minus some. Here the sample spans roughly 190,000 clones, roughly 79% being singletons. The sequencing sample was made of PBMCs. Receptors were obtained from a woman in her 30s in good health and CMV-seropositive. Each CDR3 is given with its conserved first and last residue. A D gene is named only where the DNA matches it firmly. The size of a clone is reported for some rows only, either as once, few or many, or as a class for expanded clones.

.	TRBD1	TRBJ1-1	TRBV5-1	TGCGCCAGCAGCTCGTCAGGACAGGGGGTGTTGAACACTGAAGCTTTCTTT	CASSSSGQGVLNTEAFF
few	TRBD1	TRBJ2-6	TRBV18	TGTGCCAGCTCTCGCCAACCGACAGGGACGAGGTCTGGGGCCAACGTCCTGACTTTC	CASSRQPTGTRSGANVLTF
.	TRBD1	TRBJ1-1	TRBV19	TGTGCCAGTAGTAGGAAAGGGACAGCTAATATCGGAGCTTTCTTT	CASSRKGTANIGAFF
few	.	TRBJ1-2	TRBV5-4	TGTGCCAGCAGCTTTGGTTCAGGGTCCTCCGAAGGCTACACCTTC	CASSFGSGSSEGYTF
.	.	TRBJ1-4	TRBV28	TGTGCCAGCAGTCCCCAGGGGACTAATGAAAAACTGTTTTTT	CASSPQGTNEKLFF
few	TRBD1	TRBJ1-1	TRBV18	TGTGCCAGCTCACCATTTCGGACAGGGGTCACTGAAGCTTTCTTT	CASSPFRTGVTEAFF
.	TRBD1	TRBJ1-1	TRBV29-1	TGCAGCGTCTTACTTACAGGGGCCCAAGCTTTCTTT	CSVLLTGAQAFF
.	.	TRBJ1-2	TRBV28	TGTGCCAGCAGTTTTGTTGGGAGAACGGGGGATGGCTACACCTTC	CASSFVGRTGDGYTF
.	.	TRBJ1-5	TRBV19	TGTGCCAGTAGTATTCCAGGGTCGAAGGTGTCGCCCCAGCATTTT	CASSIPGSKVSPQHF
.	TRBD1	TRBJ1-2	TRBV5-4	TGTGCCAGCAGCCCTGGGACAGACCTCAGATATGGCTACACCTTC	CASSPGTDLRYGYTF
.	.	TRBJ1-1	TRBV6-1	TGTGCCAGCAGTGAAAGGGGCAGGGGGAACACTGAAGCTTTCTTT	CASSERGRGNTEAFF
.	TRBD1	TRBJ1-1	TRBV27	TGTGCCAGCAGTTCCGGGACAGGGGGTGGATTCACTGAAGCTTTCTTT	CASSSGTGGGFTEAFF